The source of this T cell receptor (beta chain) is a study of blood T cell repertoires in COVID-19. Study context: COVID-19 samples collected from the United States, Italy and Spain covered acute and convalescent phases.

Germline V gene lookup returns CDR1 MDHEN and CDR2 SYDVKM. The CDR3 is 15 amino acids. J was trimmed by 7 bases and V by 5 bases; bases with no gene match: 10. Clones were sequenced by immunoSEQ multiplex PCR, and TCRdb holds only the in-frame ones, with some missing. The repertoire holds roughly 94,000 clones, 65% to 90% seen once, with around a quarter in the top ten. This TCR derives from a man aged 55 to 70 with acute or convalescent COVID-19. The chain combines TRBV28 with TRBJ1-5; TRBD1 agrees at 8 bases. Sequencing used peripheral blood. CDR3 nucleotide sequence: TGTGCCAGCAGTAGGAAGGACAGGGTTTTACAGCCCCAGCATTTT. It yields the protein CASSRKDRVLQPQHF.